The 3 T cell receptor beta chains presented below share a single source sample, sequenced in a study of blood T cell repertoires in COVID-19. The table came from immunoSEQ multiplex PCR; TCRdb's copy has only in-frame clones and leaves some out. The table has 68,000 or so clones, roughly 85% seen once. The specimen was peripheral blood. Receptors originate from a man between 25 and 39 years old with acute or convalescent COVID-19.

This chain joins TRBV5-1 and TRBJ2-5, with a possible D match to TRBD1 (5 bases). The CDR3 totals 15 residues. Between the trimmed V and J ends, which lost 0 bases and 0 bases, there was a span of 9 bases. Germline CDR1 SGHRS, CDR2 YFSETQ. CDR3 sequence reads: CASSLGGSYQETQYF. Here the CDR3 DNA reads TGCGCCAGCAGCTTGGGGGGCTCGTACCAAGAGACCCAGTACTTC.

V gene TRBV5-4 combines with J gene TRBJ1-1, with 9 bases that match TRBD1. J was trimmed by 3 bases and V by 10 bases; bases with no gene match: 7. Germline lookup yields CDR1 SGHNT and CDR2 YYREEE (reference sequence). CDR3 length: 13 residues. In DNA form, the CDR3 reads TGTGCCGGGAGAGGACAGGGGTACACTGAAGCTTTCTTT. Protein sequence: CAGRGQGYTEAFF.

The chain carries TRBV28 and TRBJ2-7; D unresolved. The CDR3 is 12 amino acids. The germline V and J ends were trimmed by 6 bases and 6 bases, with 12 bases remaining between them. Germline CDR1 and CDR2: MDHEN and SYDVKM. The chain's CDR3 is CASSQLKAEQYF. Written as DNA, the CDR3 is TGTGCCAGCAGCCAACTAAAGGCCGAGCAGTACTTC.